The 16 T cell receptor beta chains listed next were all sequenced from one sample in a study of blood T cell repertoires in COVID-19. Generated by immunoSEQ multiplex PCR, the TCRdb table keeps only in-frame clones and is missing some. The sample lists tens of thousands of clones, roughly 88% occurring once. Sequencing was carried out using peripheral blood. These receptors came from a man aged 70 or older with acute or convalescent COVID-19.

CDR3 coding DNA: TGTGCCATCAGTGATTTTGAGGTTCAGCCCCAGCATTTT. Residues: CAISDFEVQPQHF. J is TRBJ1-5 and V is TRBV10-3; D gene uncertain. CDR1 is ENHRY and CDR2 is SYGVKD in the germline V gene. V was pared by 3 bases and J by 6 bases, with 9 bases between. The CDR3 contains 13 residues.

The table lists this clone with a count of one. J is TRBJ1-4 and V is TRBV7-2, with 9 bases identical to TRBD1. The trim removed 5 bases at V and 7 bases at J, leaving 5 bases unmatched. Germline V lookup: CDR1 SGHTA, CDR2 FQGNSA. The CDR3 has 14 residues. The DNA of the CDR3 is TGTGCCAGCAGCCCGGGACAGGGACGTGAAAAACTGTTTTTT. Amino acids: CASSPGQGREKLFF.

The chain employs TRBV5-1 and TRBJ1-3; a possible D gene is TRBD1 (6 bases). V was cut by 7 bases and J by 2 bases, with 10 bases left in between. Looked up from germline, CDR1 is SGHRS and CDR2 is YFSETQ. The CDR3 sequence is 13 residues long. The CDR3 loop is CASRRDTGNTIYF. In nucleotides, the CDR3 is TGCGCCAGCCGCCGGGACACTGGAAACACCATATATTTT.

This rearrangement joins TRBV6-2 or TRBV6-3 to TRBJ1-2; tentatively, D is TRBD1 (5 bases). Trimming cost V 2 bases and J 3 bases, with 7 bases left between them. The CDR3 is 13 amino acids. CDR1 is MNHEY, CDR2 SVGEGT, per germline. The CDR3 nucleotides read TGTGCCAGCAGTTACGGAGGGGACTATGGCTACACCTTC. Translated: CASSYGGDYGYTF.

The CDR3 DNA reads TGTGCCAGCTCACCTCAAGGGACAGGCATCAATGAGCAGTTCTTC. This codes for CASSPQGTGINEQFF. This chain links TRBV18 with TRBJ2-1; 8 bases are shared with TRBD1. The V segment lost 3 bases and the J segment 6 bases; nucleotides outside the gene matches: 7. The CDR3 covers 15 residues. Germline CDR1 reads KGHSH; CDR2 reads LQKENI.

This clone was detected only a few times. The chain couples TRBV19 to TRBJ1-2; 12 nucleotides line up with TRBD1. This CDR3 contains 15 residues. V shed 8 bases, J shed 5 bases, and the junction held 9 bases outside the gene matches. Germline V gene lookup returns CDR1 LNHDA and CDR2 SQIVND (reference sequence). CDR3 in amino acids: CASSGQGAGGYGYTF. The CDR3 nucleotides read TGTGCCAGTTCGGGACAGGGGGCCGGCGGTTATGGCTACACCTTC.

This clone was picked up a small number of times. The CDR3 protein is CAISDRDTEAFF. The CDR3 DNA reads TGTGCCATCAGTGACCGGGACACTGAAGCTTTCTTT. The V and J genes are TRBV10-3 and TRBJ1-1; unclear D gene. Germline V gives CDR1 ENHRY, CDR2 SYGVKD. Trimming cost V 3 bases and J 3 bases, with 5 bases left between them. The length of the CDR3 is 12 residues.

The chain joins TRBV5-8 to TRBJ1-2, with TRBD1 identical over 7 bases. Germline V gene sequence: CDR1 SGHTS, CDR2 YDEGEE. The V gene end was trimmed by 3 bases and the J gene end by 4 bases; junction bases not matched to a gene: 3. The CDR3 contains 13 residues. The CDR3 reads CASSYRQGYGYTF. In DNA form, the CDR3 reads TGTGCCAGCAGCTACCGACAGGGCTATGGCTACACCTTC.

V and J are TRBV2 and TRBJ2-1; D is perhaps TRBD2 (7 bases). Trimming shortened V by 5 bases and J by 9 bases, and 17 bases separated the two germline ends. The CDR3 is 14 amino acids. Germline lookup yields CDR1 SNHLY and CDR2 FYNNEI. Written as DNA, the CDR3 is TGTGCCAGCAGTCTGAACAGGGAGGGTTTTGAGCAGTTCTTC. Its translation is CASSLNREGFEQFF.

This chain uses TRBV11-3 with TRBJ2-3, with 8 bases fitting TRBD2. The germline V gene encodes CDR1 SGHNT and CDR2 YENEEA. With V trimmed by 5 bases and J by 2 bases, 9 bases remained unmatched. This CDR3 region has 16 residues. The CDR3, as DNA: TGTGCCAGCAGCCCGCTCGGCGGGGGGATCACAGATACGCAGTATTTT. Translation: CASSPLGGGITDTQYF. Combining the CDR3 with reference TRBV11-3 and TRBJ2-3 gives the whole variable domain EAGVVQSPRYKIIEKKQPVAFWCNPISGHNTLYWYLQNLGQGPELLIRYENEEAVDDSQLPKDRFSAERLKGVDSTLKIQPAELGDSAVYLCASSPLGGGITDTQYFGPGTRLTVL.

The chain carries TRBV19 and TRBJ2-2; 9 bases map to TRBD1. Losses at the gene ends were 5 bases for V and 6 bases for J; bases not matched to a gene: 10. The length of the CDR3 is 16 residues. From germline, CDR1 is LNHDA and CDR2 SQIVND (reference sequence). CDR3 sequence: CASSVTGTGRSGELFF. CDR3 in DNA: TGTGCCAGTAGTGTGACCGGGACAGGGCGATCCGGGGAGCTGTTTTTT.

The chain's CDR3 is CSVTLAGPDTQYF. CDR3 in DNA: TGCAGCGTTACACTAGCGGGGCCAGATACGCAGTATTTT. The rearrangement joins TRBV29-1 to TRBJ2-3, with 10 nucleotides matching TRBD2. Germline values: CDR1 SQVTM, CDR2 ANQGSEA. This CDR3 spans 13 amino acids. V trimming: 5 bases; J trimming: 4 bases; junction bases outside the gene matches: 3.

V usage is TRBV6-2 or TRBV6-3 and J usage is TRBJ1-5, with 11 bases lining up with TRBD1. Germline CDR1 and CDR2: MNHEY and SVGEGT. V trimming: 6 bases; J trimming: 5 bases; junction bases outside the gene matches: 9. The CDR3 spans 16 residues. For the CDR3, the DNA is TGTGCCAGCAGCTTCCCACGGGACAGGGGGGATCAGCCCCAGCATTTT. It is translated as CASSFPRDRGDQPQHF.

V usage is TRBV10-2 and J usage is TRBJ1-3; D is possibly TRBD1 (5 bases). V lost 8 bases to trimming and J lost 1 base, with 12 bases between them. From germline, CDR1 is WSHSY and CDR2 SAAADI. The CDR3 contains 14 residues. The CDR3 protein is CASSVDRSGNTIYF. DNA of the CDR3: TGCGCCAGCTCTGTCGACAGATCTGGAAACACCATATATTTT.

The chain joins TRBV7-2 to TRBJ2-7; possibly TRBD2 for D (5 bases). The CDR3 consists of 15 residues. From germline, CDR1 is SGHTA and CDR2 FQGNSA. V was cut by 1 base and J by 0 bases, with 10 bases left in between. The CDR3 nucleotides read TGTGCCAGCAGCTTAGAAGGAGGTACCTCCTACGAGCAGTACTTC. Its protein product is CASSLEGGTSYEQYF.

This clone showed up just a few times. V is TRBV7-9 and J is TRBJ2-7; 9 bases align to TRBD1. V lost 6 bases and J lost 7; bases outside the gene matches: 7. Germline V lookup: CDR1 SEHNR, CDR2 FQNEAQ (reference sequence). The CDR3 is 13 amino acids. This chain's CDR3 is CASREQGAREQYF. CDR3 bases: TGTGCCAGCAGGGAACAGGGGGCGCGTGAGCAGTACTTC.